This T cell receptor beta chain was captured in a study of T cell repertoires in cytomegalovirus infection. Germline V gene lookup returns CDR1 SGHVS and CDR2 FQNEAQ. J gave up 11 bases and V 5 bases, and 8 bases lay outside the gene matches. The CDR3 consists of 14 residues. TCRdb processed the reads anew with MiXCR; each CDR3 protein has one entry. The sample yields roughly 500,000 distinct CDR3 sequences, about 33% seen once. About this clonotype: Antigen unknown.

The receptor was derived from a human donor in good health (CMV status not recorded). Some clones in this sample may be carry-over from other donors' samples. This chain links TRBV7-8 with TRBJ1-6; TRBD1 matches 8 bases. The source material was cultured PBMCs, sampled from culture after CMV antigen stimulation. The CDR3 reads CASSRGQGATPLHF. The DNA for the CDR3 is TGTGCCAGCAGCCGCGGTCAGGGGGCCACACCCCTCCACTTT. Filled out from reference TRBV7-8 and TRBJ1-6, the complete variable domain reads GAGVSQSPRYKVAKRGQDVALRCDPISGHVSLFWYQQALGQGPEFLTYFQNEAQLDKSGLPSDRFFAERPEGSVSTLKIQRTQQEDSAVYLCASSRGQGATPLHFGNGTRLTVT.